This T cell receptor beta chain was recovered during a study of cytomegalovirus exposure and HLA in healthy donors. Study as a whole: Approximately 80 million unique TCRs from HLA-typed donors were held in an early data release. Overall study findings and caveats: Earlier results showed most TCR beta V segments being productive about 87% or about 30% of the time.

60 Vbeta and 13 Jbeta primers were used in PCR. The assay was immunoSEQ multiplex PCR, and TCRdb's table has in-frame clones only and misses some. The sample spans 110,000 to 150,000 clones; the ten largest clones claim approximately 0.88%. V dropped 2 bases and J dropped 2 bases, with 12 bases sitting between them. The CDR3 extends over 15 amino acids. CDR1 SGHAT and CDR2 FQNNGV come from the germline V gene. Turning to this clone: What it binds is not known.

This clonotype was obtained from a male donor in good health and CMV-seronegative. Sequencing was done on a sample of PBMCs. The chain is built from TRBV11-2 and TRBJ1-1; possibly TRBD1 for D (6 bases). CDR3 nucleotides: TGTGCCAGCAGCTTAAAACACAGGGTAAACACTGAAGCTTTCTTT. Translation: CASSLKHRVNTEAFF.